A selection of T cell receptor beta chains follows, all from one sample in a study of shared clonotypes between healthy human individuals. The method was immunoSEQ multiplex PCR; TCRdb's version includes in-frame clones alone and lacks a portion of them. In the table there are about 520,000 clones, roughly 80% of which are singletons. Sequencing used PBMCs. The receptor source for this set is a woman aged 40 to 49 in good health. Some clones in this sample may be carry-over from other donors' samples. The conserved cysteine and the conserved F or W are not part of the CDR3 here. The size of a clone is reported for some rows only, either as once, few or many, or as a class for expanded clones.

. | TRBV28 | ASISDIYTEAF
once | TRBV7-8 | ASSLGQYQPQH
. | TRBV18 | ASSPRGSGIVEQY
once | TRBV7-6 | ASSPRGLAGGPTEQY
few | TRBV15 | ATSRVGGRGGEKLF
. | TRBV4-1 | ASSQTGLAGDYEQY
. | TRBV30 | AWGTSGEQF
. | TRBV27 | ASSPPGGWDEQY
few | TRBV11-2 | ASSQRARADTDTQY
. | TRBV28 | ASSPTSEAF
. | TRBV19 | ASSTIPTPGSYEQY
. | TRBV27 | ASSPVFGSSYEQY
many | TRBV18 | ASSPTIQDTNYGYT
. | TRBV5-8 | ASSLVVKNYGYT
. | TRBV6-1 | ASQTGGAYNEQF
. | TRBV5-1 | ASSFGTSEYNEQF
. | TRBV30 | AWSKDRNTEAF
. | TRBV11-1 | ASSRGGYEQY
. | TRBV6-5 | ASSSGQKTYEQY
. | TRBV2 | ASSEQAVPNYGYT
once | TRBV28 | ASSTGRGRPQH
. | TRBV18 | ASSKDSGTNEKLF
few | TRBV4-1 | ASSQGSGTDDGYT
once | TRBV5-1 | ASNPDRGETQY
. | TRBV19 | ASSEGLSTDTQY
. | TRBV18 | ASSPDLGLAENPYEQY
. | TRBV29-1 | SVTGTSGPYEQF
. | TRBV27 | ASSRRAGEFNEQF
. | TRBV7-9 | ASSLVLAGGPSTDTQY
. | TRBV19 | ASRDRGRGETQY
. | TRBV7-3 | ASSLMGGPTDTQY
. | TRBV28 | ASSSGGARGEQY